This TCR beta chain was obtained from a study of shared clonotypes between healthy human individuals. Study summary: Each donor's CD8 memory used one plate, CD8 naive two, each CD4 subset three. The study, taken as a whole, reports: Researchers sampled only blood; tissue repertoires likely differ. Between a handful of donors, naive CD4 clonotypes were shared at a level of about 5%.

To note about this clone: Its antigen is unknown.

Measured with immunoSEQ multiplex PCR; TCRdb has only the in-frame clones, and not every one. The sample records approximately 330,000 clones, around 70% being singletons. The V end was cut by 5 bases, the J end by 2 bases, with 15 bases between. The germline V gene has CDR1 SGHVS and CDR2 FNYEAQ. CDR3 length: 15 residues. The material sequenced was memory CD4+ T cells sorted from blood. Subset in this sample: CD45RA-negative fraction. The rearrangement uses TRBV7-6 and TRBJ1-2; D perhaps matches TRBD1 (6 bases). The receptor's source is a man aged 30 to 39 in good health. The CDR3 DNA is TGTGCCAGCAGCGAGGGGGGACCCAGCAACTATGGCTACACCTTC. It encodes CASSEGGPSNYGYTF.